This T cell receptor beta chain was recovered during a study of cytomegalovirus exposure and HLA in healthy donors. Study-wide results and limits: Later analysis reportedly placed an Asian-associated ancestry cluster below the roughly 680-donor mean in N-insertions. According to the study, 160 or so TCR beta chains were cytomegalovirus-associated.

This clone has only a few counts. Antigen: not known. Healthy bone marrow donors made up the cohort. V lost 5 bases and J lost 6; bases outside the gene matches: 5. Germline loops: CDR1 SGHNT, CDR2 YYREEE (reference sequence). The CDR3 extends over 14 amino acids. Vbeta (60) and Jbeta (13) primers were used in the PCR. Sequencing was performed with immunoSEQ multiplex PCR; in TCRdb, only in-frame clones are kept and a portion is missing. The sample has 130,000 or so clones, around 9% seen once; the top ten hold roughly 6.4%. The chain combines TRBV5-4 with TRBJ1-2, with TRBD1 matching over 12 bases. The sample taken for sequencing was PBMCs. The origin of this receptor is a woman between 40 and 55 years old in good health and CMV-seropositive. CDR3 DNA sequence: TGTGCCAGCAGTCGCGGGACAGGGGGCGATGGCTACACCTTC. This translates into CASSRGTGGDGYTF. The full variable domain, completed using reference TRBV5-4 and TRBJ1-2, is ETGVTQSPTHLIKTRGQQVTLRCSSQSGHNTVSWYQQALGQGPQFIFQYYREEENGRGNFPPRFSGLQFPNYSSELNVNALELDDSALYLCASSRGTGGDGYTFGSGTRLTVV.